Sequencing of this T cell receptor (beta chain) was carried out in a study of T cell repertoires in cytomegalovirus infection (dated by TCRdb to about 2019). About the investigation overall: Peptide stimulations targeted recently identified HLA-C-restricted CMV epitopes, whose presentation resists viral immunomodulation, together with well-studied HLA-B-restricted epitopes. The HLA type of each donor mattered for the analysis, because public TCR beta signatures pointed to carriage of CMV infection along with the matching HLA type. Study-wide findings and limitations: In both this cohort and an independent cohort of some 370 donors, the cumulative frequency of public TCR beta family members distinguished carriers of CMV infection plus the relevant HLA type. The ex vivo response was dominated by HLA-C-restricted CMV-specific TCR beta clonotypes, which also provided the single most frequent clonotype in two of eight donors.

For this clonotype: Its antigen has not been determined. No much larger clone is present one base from it, and per-base qualities are unavailable.

The CDR3 contains 15 residues, cysteine and phenylalanine counted. Only the CDR3 DNA stays, 45 bases, in frame from base 1. Trimming removed 2 bases from V and 2 bases from J, leaving 13 bases between the germline ends. Reading the label with the study, this specimen's treatment or condition is: in vitro stimulation with specific CMV peptide epitopes to enrich CMV-specific T cells. The data were produced on an Illumina HiSeq 1500. TCRdb's own reprocessing of the public reads used fastp at Q25 and MiXCR and kept productive beta chains. Records with the same CDR3 protein are collapsed into one entry carrying the most frequent genes and DNA. The sample yields some 500,000 distinct CDR3 sequences; 40% were counted once. The ten largest clonotypes hold roughly 50% of the sample.

This chain is built from TRBV12-3 or TRBV12-4 and TRBJ2-7; the D gene is unclear. This receptor was identified in a human donor in good health (CMV status not recorded). Some clones in this sample may be carry-over from other donors' samples. The material sequenced was cultured PBMCs, taken from culture after CMV antigen stimulation. This receptor carries the CDR3 CASSLPPGDTYEQYF. The DNA sequence is TGTGCCAGCAGTTTACCCCCTGGCGACACCTACGAGCAGTACTTC.